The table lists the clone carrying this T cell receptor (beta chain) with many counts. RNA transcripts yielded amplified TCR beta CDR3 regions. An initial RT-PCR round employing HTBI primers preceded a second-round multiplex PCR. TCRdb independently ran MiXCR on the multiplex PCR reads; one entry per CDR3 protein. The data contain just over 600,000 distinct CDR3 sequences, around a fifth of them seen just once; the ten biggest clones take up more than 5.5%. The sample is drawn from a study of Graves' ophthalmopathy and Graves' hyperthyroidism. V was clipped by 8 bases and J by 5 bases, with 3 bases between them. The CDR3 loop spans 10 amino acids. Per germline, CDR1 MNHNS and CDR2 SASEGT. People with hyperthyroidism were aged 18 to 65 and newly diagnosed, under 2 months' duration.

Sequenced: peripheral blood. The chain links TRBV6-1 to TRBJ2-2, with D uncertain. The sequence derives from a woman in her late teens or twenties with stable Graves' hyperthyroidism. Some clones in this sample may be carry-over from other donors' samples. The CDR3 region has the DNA TGTGCCAGCGGTACCGGGGAGCTGTTTTTT. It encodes CASGTGELFF.